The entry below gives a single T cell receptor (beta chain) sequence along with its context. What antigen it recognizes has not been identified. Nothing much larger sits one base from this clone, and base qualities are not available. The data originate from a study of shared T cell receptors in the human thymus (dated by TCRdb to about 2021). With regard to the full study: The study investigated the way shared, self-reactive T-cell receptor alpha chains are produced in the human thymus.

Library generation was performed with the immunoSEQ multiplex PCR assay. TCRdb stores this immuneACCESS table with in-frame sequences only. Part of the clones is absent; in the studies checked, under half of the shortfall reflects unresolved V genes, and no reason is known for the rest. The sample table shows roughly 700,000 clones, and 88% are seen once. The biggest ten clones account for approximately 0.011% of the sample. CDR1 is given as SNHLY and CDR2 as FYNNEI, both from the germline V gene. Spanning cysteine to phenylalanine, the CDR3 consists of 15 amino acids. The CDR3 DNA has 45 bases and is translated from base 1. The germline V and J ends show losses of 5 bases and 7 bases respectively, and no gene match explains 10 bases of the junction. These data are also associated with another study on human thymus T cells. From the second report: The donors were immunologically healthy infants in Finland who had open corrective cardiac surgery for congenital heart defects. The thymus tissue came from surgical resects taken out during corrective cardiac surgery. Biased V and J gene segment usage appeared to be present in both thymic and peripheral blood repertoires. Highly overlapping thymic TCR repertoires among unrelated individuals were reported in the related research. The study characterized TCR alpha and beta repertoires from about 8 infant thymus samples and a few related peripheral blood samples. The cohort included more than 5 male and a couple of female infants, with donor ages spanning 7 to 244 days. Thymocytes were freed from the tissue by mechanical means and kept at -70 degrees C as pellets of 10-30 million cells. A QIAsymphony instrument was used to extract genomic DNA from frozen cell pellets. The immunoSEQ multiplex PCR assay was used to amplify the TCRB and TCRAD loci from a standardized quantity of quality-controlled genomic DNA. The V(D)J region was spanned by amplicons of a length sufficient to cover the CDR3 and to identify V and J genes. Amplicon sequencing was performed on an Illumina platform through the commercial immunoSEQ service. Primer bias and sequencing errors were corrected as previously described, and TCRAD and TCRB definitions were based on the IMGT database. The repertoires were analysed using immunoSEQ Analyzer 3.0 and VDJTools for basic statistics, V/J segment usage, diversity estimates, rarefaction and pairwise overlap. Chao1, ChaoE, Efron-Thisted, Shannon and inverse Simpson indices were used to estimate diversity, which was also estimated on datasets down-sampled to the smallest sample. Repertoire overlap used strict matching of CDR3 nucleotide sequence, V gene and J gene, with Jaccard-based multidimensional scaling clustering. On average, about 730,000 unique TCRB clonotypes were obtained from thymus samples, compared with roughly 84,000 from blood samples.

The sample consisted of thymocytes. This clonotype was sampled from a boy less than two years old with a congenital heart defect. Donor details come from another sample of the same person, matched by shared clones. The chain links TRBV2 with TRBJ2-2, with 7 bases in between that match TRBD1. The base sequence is TGTGCCAGCAGTCCTGGACAGGATTTCCACGGGGAGCTGTTTTTT. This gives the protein CASSPGQDFHGELFF.